This T cell receptor (beta chain) emerged from a study of blood T cell repertoires in COVID-19. Turning to the study itself: Sources were T cells, B-cell-depleted T cells, or PBMCs; the material itself was cDNA or gDNA.

V was pared by 0 bases and J by 2 bases, with 10 bases between. CDR1 and CDR2 (germline): SGDLS, YYNGEE. CDR3 length: 15 residues. Clinical history reported by participants formed the basis on which cohorts were assigned. In the original analysis: Using reference gene primer amplification, nucleated cell counts were estimated. Repertoires were generated with immunoSEQ multiplex PCR, while TCRdb's copy carries only in-frame clones and drops some. V, J and clone size were drawn from that table, and D and trimming were deduced from the DNA. The sample holds 330,000 or so clones, approximately 89% seen once.

This TCR derives from a man between 35 and 55 years old in a cohort exposed to, infected with or recovered from COVID-19 (not recorded which). The chain employs TRBV9 and TRBJ2-3; D call uncertain. Sequences were obtained from PBMCs or T cells enriched from blood (not recorded which). The CDR3 sequence is CASSVASRFTDTQYF. Here the CDR3 DNA reads TGTGCCAGCAGCGTAGCGTCTAGATTCACAGATACGCAGTATTTT.